The rows below give T cell receptor beta chains drawn from one sample of a study of shared clonotypes between healthy human individuals. Method: immunoSEQ multiplex PCR; TCRdb's copy keeps in-frame clones and lacks some. The sample consists of 2 million to 2.5 million clones, about 92% of them appearing once. Sequences were obtained from naive CD4+ T cells from PBMCs. These receptors were collected from a man younger than 35 in good health. Some clones in this sample may be carry-over from other donors' samples. CDR3s include the opening cysteine and the closing phenylalanine or tryptophan. D genes are given only for firm matches. Size is stated for part of the rows, as once, few or many counts, or as a class when the clone is expanded.

CDR3,DNA,V,D,J,size
CASEQGGYGYTF,TGTGCCAGTGAGCAGGGGGGCTATGGCTACACCTTC,TRBV19,TRBD1,TRBJ1-2,NA
CASSWVSGTQYF,TGTGCCAGCAGCTGGGTCAGCGGGACCCAGTACTTC,TRBV7-8,NA,TRBJ2-5,NA
CASTQEEGTPQHF,TGTGCCAGCACGCAGGAGGAAGGTACGCCCCAGCATTTT,TRBV28,NA,TRBJ1-5,NA
CASSSQGVIREQFF,TGTGCCAGCAGCTCTCAGGGTGTTATTCGTGAGCAGTTCTTC,TRBV7-3,NA,TRBJ2-1,NA
CASSEGGLLNTGELFF,TGTGCCAGCAGTGAAGGGGGACTCTTGAACACCGGGGAGCTGTTTTTT,TRBV6-1,NA,TRBJ2-2,NA
CASSSQGFYNEQFF,TGTGCCAGCAGCTCCCAGGGGTTCTACAATGAGCAGTTCTTC,TRBV7-2,NA,TRBJ2-1,NA
CASSSYGGGNTGELFF,TGTGCCAGCAGTTCCTACGGGGGGGGCAACACCGGGGAGCTGTTTTTT,TRBV27,TRBD2,TRBJ2-2,NA
CASSSSPGTQYF,TGTGCCAGTAGCTCCTCCCCAGGTACGCAGTATTTT,TRBV19,NA,TRBJ2-3,NA
CASNSYGRARGTEAFF,TGTGCCAGTAATTCTTATGGGCGGGCGCGGGGGACTGAAGCTTTCTTT,TRBV19,NA,TRBJ1-1,NA
CASSESTDTQYF,TGTGCCAGCAGTGAAAGCACAGATACGCAGTATTTT,TRBV28,NA,TRBJ2-3,NA
CASSPEGRLNTEAFF,TGTGCCAGCAGCCCGGAGGGCAGGTTGAACACTGAAGCTTTCTTT,TRBV5-5,NA,TRBJ1-1,NA
CASSWIRGSVAYEQYF,TGTGCCAGCAGCTGGATTCGCGGGAGTGTAGCCTACGAGCAGTACTTC,TRBV7-2,TRBD2,TRBJ2-7,NA
CASTPSTGLSGNTIYF,TGTGCCAGCACTCCTTCAACGGGGTTATCTGGAAACACCATATATTTT,TRBV6-6,NA,TRBJ1-3,NA
CASSPLQETQYF,TGTGCCAGCTCACCCCTCCAGGAGACCCAGTACTTC,TRBV18,NA,TRBJ2-5,few
CASLDVGGTEAFF,TGTGCCAGCCTAGACGTGGGGGGCACTGAAGCTTTCTTT,TRBV18,NA,TRBJ1-1,NA
CASSPGTSGTTDTQYF,TGTGCCAGCAGCCCTGGGACTAGCGGTACCACAGATACGCAGTATTTT,TRBV5-4,TRBD2,TRBJ2-3,NA
CASSPAATSSSYEQYF,TGTGCCAGCAGCCCAGCAGCCACCTCGAGCTCCTACGAGCAGTACTTC,TRBV4-2,NA,TRBJ2-7,NA
CASSQEQSANYGYTF,TGTGCCAGCAGCCAAGAACAGTCCGCTAACTATGGCTACACCTTC,TRBV4-2,NA,TRBJ1-2,NA
CASSQRTSGRRVYEQYF,TGCGCCAGCAGTCAAAGGACTAGCGGGAGGAGGGTCTACGAGCAGTACTTC,TRBV23-1,TRBD2,TRBJ2-7,NA
CASSPRTSGRVETQYF,TGTGCCAGCAGCCCCCGGACTAGCGGGAGGGTGGAGACCCAGTACTTC,TRBV7-2,TRBD2,TRBJ2-5,NA
CASSPVANTGELFF,TGTGCCAGTAGTCCAGTAGCGAACACCGGGGAGCTGTTTTTT,TRBV19,NA,TRBJ2-2,NA
CASSLLKREGRGEQYF,TGTGCCAGTAGCCTCCTAAAGCGGGAGGGCCGGGGGGAGCAGTACTTC,TRBV19,TRBD2,TRBJ2-7,NA
CASTLVNTYREKRSYTF,TGTGCCAGCACCTTAGTAAATACCTACAGGGAGAAGAGGAGCTACACCTTC,TRBV28,NA,TRBJ1-2,NA
CASSLAGTGSNYGYTF,TGTGCCAGCAGCCTCGCCGGGACAGGGTCTAACTATGGCTACACCTTC,TRBV28,TRBD1,TRBJ1-2,NA
CASSTVLLKLRGNGANVLTF,TGTGCCAGTAGTACAGTATTATTAAAACTCCGGGGAAATGGGGCCAACGTCCTGACTTTC,TRBV19,NA,TRBJ2-6,NA
CASRSLGGDGEKLFF,TGTGCCAGCAGAAGCCTTGGAGGGGATGGAGAAAAACTGTTTTTT,TRBV6-1,NA,TRBJ1-4,once
CASREVIANTGELFF,TGTGCCAGCAGAGAGGTCATCGCGAACACCGGGGAGCTGTTTTTT,TRBV6-5,NA,TRBJ2-2,once
CASSELETDTQYF,TGTGCCAGCAGCGAACTAGAAACAGATACGCAGTATTTT,TRBV7-3,NA,TRBJ2-3,NA
CASSDSRYYEQYF,TGTGCCAGCAGTGACAGTAGGTATTACGAGCAGTACTTC,TRBV2,NA,TRBJ2-7,NA
CASSPVYEQYF,TGTGCCAGCAGCCCGGTCTACGAGCAGTACTTC,TRBV7-8,NA,TRBJ2-7,NA
CASSQGGLAGATETQYF,TGCGCCAGCAGCCAGGGGGGACTAGCGGGAGCGACAGAGACCCAGTACTTC,TRBV4-1,TRBD2,TRBJ2-5,NA
CASSVGPKLPPGELFF,TGTGCCAGCAGCGTAGGGCCCAAGCTTCCGCCCGGGGAGCTGTTTTTT,TRBV9,NA,TRBJ2-2,NA
CASPSGTGDSDTQYF,TGTGCCAGCCCTTCCGGGACAGGGGACTCAGATACGCAGTATTTT,TRBV2,TRBD1,TRBJ2-3,NA
CASSYSTQEKIYGYTF,TGTGCCAGCAGTTACTCGACACAGGAAAAGATCTATGGCTACACCTTC,TRBV6-6,NA,TRBJ1-2,NA
CASRYRDGNTGELFF,TGTGCCAGCAGATACCGGGACGGAAACACCGGGGAGCTGTTTTTT,TRBV27,NA,TRBJ2-2,NA
CASSPTLAGQETQYF,TGTGCCAGCTCACCGACCTTAGCGGGACAAGAGACCCAGTACTTC,TRBV18,TRBD2,TRBJ2-5,NA
CASSRGQSNYGYTF,TGTGCCAGCAGCCGGGGACAGTCTAACTATGGCTACACCTTC,TRBV5-6,TRBD1,TRBJ1-2,NA
CASSLPGTETGNTIYF,TGTGCCAGTAGTCTCCCAGGGACAGAGACTGGAAACACCATATATTTT,TRBV19,TRBD1,TRBJ1-3,NA
CASSRGVQETQYF,TGCGCCAGCAGCCGCGGGGTCCAAGAGACCCAGTACTTC,TRBV5-1,NA,TRBJ2-5,NA
CASSSGQGAGNTIYF,TGTGCCAGCAGCTCGGGACAGGGGGCTGGAAACACCATATATTTT,TRBV9,TRBD1,TRBJ1-3,NA
CASSVGLGEKLFF,TGTGCCAGCAGCGTAGGATTAGGAGAAAAACTGTTTTTT,TRBV9,NA,TRBJ1-4,NA
CASSDSPSFAETQYF,TGTGCCAGTAGTGATTCACCAAGTTTTGCAGAGACCCAGTACTTC,TRBV19,NA,TRBJ2-5,NA
CASRSGGEQETQYF,TGTGCCAGCAGGTCTGGGGGGGAACAAGAGACCCAGTACTTC,TRBV28,TRBD2,TRBJ2-5,NA
CASSYSAAGSYNEQFF,TGTGCCAGCAGTTACTCGGCAGCGGGGTCCTACAATGAGCAGTTCTTC,TRBV6-6,TRBD2,TRBJ2-1,NA
CASNQNGPGTEQYF,TGTGCCAGCAACCAAAACGGACCGGGCACCGAGCAGTACTTC,TRBV6-6,NA,TRBJ2-7,NA